Listed here are 2 T cell receptor beta chains from one sample, sequenced in a study of T cell responses to AZD1222 COVID-19 vaccine. Produced via immunoSEQ multiplex PCR; TCRdb's table is partial and in-frame only. The table has approximately 140,000 clones, more than 85% seen once. The specimen comprised peripheral blood, sampled on day 0 of AZD1222 vaccination. The receptors here all came from an adult in good health.

The chain couples TRBV10-1 to TRBJ2-5; maybe TRBD2 (5 bases). The CDR3 has 15 amino acids. Trimming removed 5 bases at V and 4 bases at J, with 17 bases between. Per the germline V gene, CDR1 is WNHNN and CDR2 is SYGVQD (reference sequence). The CDR3 nucleotides are TGCGCCAGCAGTCTCGGGCTGAGGGTAGGAGAGACCCAGTACTTC. Translated: CASSLGLRVGETQYF.

The V and J genes are TRBV6-6 and TRBJ2-7; 9 bases fit TRBD2. Germline V gives CDR1 MNHNY, CDR2 SVGAGI (reference sequence). Losses at the gene ends were 6 bases for V and 5 bases for J; bases not matched to a gene: 11. CDR3 length: 15 residues. CDR3 bases: TGTGCCAGCAGCCTTTCCGGGACTAGCCCCAACGAGCAGTACTTC. Protein: CASSLSGTSPNEQYF.